Below, 31 T cell receptor beta chains from the same sample are listed, as sequenced in a study of blood T cell repertoires in COVID-19. TCRdb's table, derived via immunoSEQ multiplex PCR, lists solely in-frame clones and lacks some. The data contain 100,000 to 140,000 clones, almost 85% of them singletons. The sample taken for sequencing was peripheral blood. The receptors shown here come from a human donor in a cohort sampled during active COVID-19.

The chain is built from TRBV28 and TRBJ2-7, with 7 bases that match TRBD2. The germline gives CDR1 MDHEN, CDR2 SYDVKM. The junction had 10 bases not matched to a gene; V was cut back by 2 bases and J by 3 bases. The CDR3 contains 16 residues. CDR3 region: CASSLPTSLTVYEQYF. CDR3 sequence (DNA): TGTGCCAGCAGTTTACCGACTAGCTTAACCGTCTACGAGCAGTACTTC.

The chain uses TRBV27 and TRBJ2-1, with D tentatively TRBD2 (5 bases). V lost 4 bases, J lost 8 bases, and 15 bases lay in between. This CDR3 is 14 amino acids long. Germline V gene data show CDR1 as MNHEY and CDR2 as SMNVEV (reference sequence). DNA of the CDR3: TGTGCCAGCAGTTCCCCGTTCCGGGGAGATGAGCAGTTCTTC. Its protein product is CASSSPFRGDEQFF.

The V call is TRBV7-3, the J call TRBJ2-1; 10 nucleotides align to TRBD2. This CDR3 contains 14 residues. V was pared by 5 bases and J by 9 bases, with 7 bases of the junction left unmatched. From germline, CDR1 is SGHTA and CDR2 FQGTGA. The CDR3 protein is CASSLGTSDGEQFF. In DNA form, the CDR3 reads TGTGCCAGCAGCCTCGGGACTAGCGATGGTGAGCAGTTCTTC.

This chain links TRBV23-1 with TRBJ2-7; D uncertain. TRBV23-1 is placed among ORFs of uncertain function. CDR3 size: 10 residues. The CDR3 DNA sequence: TGCGCCAGCAGTTTTTCCCCGCGGCACGTC. It codes for CASSFSPRHV.

The chain links TRBV19 to TRBJ1-4; 8 bases match TRBD1. The trim removed 4 bases at V and 8 bases at J, leaving 6 bases unmatched. The CDR3 totals 14 residues. Germline-derived CDR1 and CDR2 are LNHDA and SQIVND (reference sequence). CDR3 in DNA: TGTGCCAGTAGTAAGCAGGGGGCGAGCGAAAAACTGTTTTTT. This gives the protein CASSKQGASEKLFF.

CDR3 sequence reads: CASSLDTVSPLHF. The CDR3 coding sequence is TGTGCCAGCAGCCTCGATACAGTCTCACCCCTCCACTTT. The chain links TRBV7-2 to TRBJ1-6, with D unclear. This CDR3 is built from 13 residues. Between the trimmed V and J ends, which lost 5 bases and 10 bases, there was a span of 12 bases. CDR1 is SGHTA and CDR2 is FQGNSA in the germline V gene.

This clone showed up just a few times. The chain has TRBV30 and TRBJ2-2; TRBD1 agrees at 9 bases. V was pared by 1 base and J by 4 bases, with 4 bases of the junction left unmatched. The CDR3 extends over 15 amino acids. The germline V gene encodes CDR1 GTSNPN and CDR2 SVGIG (reference sequence). In DNA form, the CDR3 reads TGTGCCTGGAGTGCGACAGGGGGTTCCACCGGGGAGCTGTTTTTT. Encoded protein: CAWSATGGSTGELFF.

The chain uses TRBV6-2 or TRBV6-3 and TRBJ1-3, with D maybe TRBD1 (5 bases). Germline CDR1 MNHEY, CDR2 SVGEGT. The CDR3 runs 16 residues. The V end was cut by 0 bases, the J end by 1 base, with 10 bases between. CDR3 nucleotide sequence: TGTGCCAGCAGTTACTCGAATGGGGCGTCTGGAAACACCATATATTTT. This translates into CASSYSNGASGNTIYF.

V and J are TRBV24-1 and TRBJ2-5; 9 positions agree with TRBD1. CDR3 length: 12 residues. Germline lookup yields CDR1 KGHDR and CDR2 SFDVKD. The junction had 5 bases not matched to a gene; V was cut back by 9 bases and J by 7 bases. The chain's CDR3 is CATGQGFGTQYF. CDR3 bases: TGTGCCACCGGACAGGGGTTCGGGACCCAGTACTTC.

This clone was detected once. The rearrangement joins TRBV5-4 to TRBJ2-3, with 9 bases matching TRBD2. With V trimmed by 3 bases and J by 1 base, 3 bases remained unmatched. Germline CDR1 reads SGHNT; CDR2 reads YYREEE (reference sequence). The CDR3 spans 15 residues. Written as DNA, the CDR3 is TGTGCCAGCAGCTACATAGCGGGAGGCACAGATACGCAGTATTTT. This gives the protein CASSYIAGGTDTQYF.

The V and J genes are TRBV7-9 and TRBJ1-1, with TRBD1 matching 7 bases. The CDR3 has 13 residues. CDR1 SEHNR and CDR2 FQNEAQ come from the germline V gene (reference sequence). V was clipped by 5 bases and J by 3 bases; unmatched bases: 3. CDR3 protein: CASSRGQHTEAFF. The CDR3 DNA sequence: TGTGCCAGCAGCCGGGGACAGCACACTGAAGCTTTCTTT.

The rearrangement uses TRBV9 and TRBJ2-2; D is perhaps TRBD1 (5 bases). Trimming removed 2 bases at V and 6 bases at J, with 17 bases between. Germline V gene lookup returns CDR1 SGDLS and CDR2 YYNGEE. CDR3 length: 16 amino acids. CDR3 region: CASSVQGQGTPGELFF. Here the CDR3 DNA reads TGTGCCAGCAGCGTGCAGGGCCAGGGAACCCCCGGGGAGCTGTTTTTT.

The chain combines TRBV27 with TRBJ2-5; D is uncertain. This CDR3 has 12 residues. Per the germline V gene, CDR1 is MNHEY and CDR2 is SMNVEV (reference sequence). Trimming shortened V by 6 bases and J by 0 bases, and 5 bases separated the two germline ends. CDR3 nucleotides: TGTGCCAGCAGACAGAACCAAGAGACCCAGTACTTC. It codes for CASRQNQETQYF.

CDR3 nucleotides: TGTGCCAGCAGCTTAGTCCCTAGCGGGCCCTACGAGCAGTACTTC. Translating gives CASSLVPSGPYEQYF. This chain connects TRBV11-2 to TRBJ2-7; 8 bases agree with TRBD2. Losses at the gene ends were 1 base for V and 2 bases for J; bases not matched to a gene: 4. In germline, CDR1 is SGHAT, CDR2 FQNNGV. The CDR3 length is 15 residues.

This sequence joins TRBV2 and TRBJ2-1; 7 bases map to TRBD2. Per the germline V gene, CDR1 is SNHLY and CDR2 is FYNNEI. There are 14 residues in the CDR3. J was trimmed by 9 bases and V by 6 bases; bases with no gene match: 11. In DNA form, the CDR3 reads TGTGCCAGCAGGGCAGGACTAGGCTTTGGTGAGCAGTTCTTC. It specifies CASRAGLGFGEQFF.

V and J are TRBV4-1 and TRBJ2-1; maybe TRBD2 (6 bases). V lost 4 bases and J 9 bases, leaving 13 bases between the germline ends. The germline CDR1 and CDR2 sequences are MGHRA and YSYEKL. The CDR3 contains 13 residues. The CDR3 coding sequence is TGCGCCAGCAGCCCCCAGCTCGGGAGTGAGCAGTTCTTC. Translating it yields CASSPQLGSEQFF.

The J gene is TRBJ2-4, the V gene TRBV7-2, with D possibly being TRBD1 (5 bases). The CDR3 spans 15 residues. V lost 1 base, J lost 5 bases, and 12 bases lay in between. Germline CDR1 reads SGHTA; CDR2 reads FQGNSA. The CDR3 loop is CASSLVGAVQNIQYF. CDR3 DNA sequence: TGTGCCAGCAGCTTAGTTGGGGCTGTTCAAAACATTCAGTACTTC.

The chain combines TRBV9 with TRBJ2-1, with TRBD1 matching 12 bases. The CDR3 length is 16 residues. V lost 3 bases, J lost 2 bases, and 3 bases stayed unmatched. Germline values: CDR1 SGDLS, CDR2 YYNGEE. CDR3 loop: CASSAGTGGPYNEQFF. Here the CDR3 DNA reads TGTGCCAGCAGCGCCGGGACAGGGGGCCCCTACAATGAGCAGTTCTTC.

The chain recombines TRBV24-1 with TRBJ2-3; 8 positions match TRBD1. Losses at the gene ends were 4 bases for V and 4 bases for J; bases not matched to a gene: 3. Germline CDR1 and CDR2: KGHDR and SFDVKD. The CDR3 length is 14 residues. The CDR3 DNA reads as TGTGCCACCAGTGACCCGGGACAGGCAGATACGCAGTATTTT. Residues: CATSDPGQADTQYF.

The rearrangement joins TRBV10-1 to TRBJ2-7, with 13 bases lining up with TRBD2. Unmatched junction bases numbered 5, after V lost 0 bases and J lost 6 bases. The length of the CDR3 is 16 residues. CDR1 is WNHNN, CDR2 SYGVQD, per germline (reference sequence). CDR3 nucleotides: TGCGCCAGCAGTGAGTCGAGGACTAGCGGGAGTGGCGAGCAGTACTTC. Translated: CASSESRTSGSGEQYF.

V and J are TRBV7-9 and TRBJ1-2; 11 bases are shared with TRBD1. J was trimmed by 5 bases and V by 5 bases; bases with no gene match: 19. The CDR3 covers 19 residues. Looked up from germline, CDR1 is SEHNR and CDR2 is FQNEAQ (reference sequence). CDR3 DNA: TGTGCCAGCAGCAGCCGGGGTTACGGACAGGGGGCCTCTTTTTATGGCTACACCTTC. It is translated as CASSSRGYGQGASFYGYTF.

The chain recombines TRBV9 with TRBJ2-5, with D perhaps matching TRBD1 (5 bases). Germline values: CDR1 SGDLS, CDR2 YYNGEE. V lost 6 bases to trimming and J lost 5 bases, with 14 bases between them. The CDR3 is made up of 13 amino acids. The CDR3 nucleotides are TGTGCCAGCACAAGGGGCTACTCGGAGACCCAGTACTTC. It translates to CASTRGYSETQYF.

The rearrangement links TRBV4-3 to TRBJ2-7; a weak D match, TRBD2 (5 bases). CDR1 is LGHNA and CDR2 is YSLEER in the germline V gene. The CDR3 has 17 residues. Trimming pared 0 bases from V and 3 bases from J, leaving 18 bases between. The CDR3 bases are TGCGCCAGCAGCCAAGATCTTGTCGGGGTGAGCTTCTACGAGCAGTACGTC. Protein sequence: CASSQDLVGVSFYEQYV.

DNA of the CDR3: TGTGCCAGCAGCCCCCGGACTAGCGGGAGTTACAATGAGCAGTTCTTC. Translation gives CASSPRTSGSYNEQFF. The chain uses TRBV11-3 and TRBJ2-1, with 13 bases aligning to TRBD2. With V trimmed by 5 bases and J by 4 bases, 5 bases remained unmatched. CDR1 and CDR2 (germline): SGHNT, YENEEA. The CDR3 extends over 16 amino acids.

This clone was recorded once. The genes are TRBV25-1 and TRBJ2-1, with 13 bases fitting TRBD2. This CDR3 is built from 14 residues. The V and J ends lost 6 bases and 8 bases, in that order; junction bases with no gene match: 4. Germline loops: CDR1 MGHDK, CDR2 SYGVNS. As DNA, the CDR3 is TGTGCCAGCAGACTAGCGGGAGGGTGGGATGAGCAGTTCTTC. It translates to CASRLAGGWDEQFF.

This clone was detected once. The rearrangement joins TRBV10-3 to TRBJ1-1, with 8 bases aligning to TRBD1. The CDR3 length is 11 residues. Germline V gene lookup returns CDR1 ENHRY and CDR2 SYGVKD. The trim removed 6 bases at V and 10 bases at J, leaving 4 bases unmatched. The CDR3 sequence: CAISEDRAAFF. CDR3 sequence (DNA): TGTGCCATCAGCGAGGACAGGGCAGCTTTCTTT.

The chain has TRBV18 and TRBJ1-5; D unclear. The CDR3 consists of 15 residues. Trimming removed 3 bases from V and 2 bases from J, with 11 bases in between. Per germline, CDR1 KGHSH and CDR2 LQKENI. CDR3 DNA: TGTGCCAGCTCACCTTCCAGGTTGGGCAATCAGCCCCAGCATTTT. The encoded protein is CASSPSRLGNQPQHF.

V usage is TRBV4-1 and J usage is TRBJ2-3, with D uncertain. The V and J ends lost 2 bases and 2 bases respectively, with 14 bases between them. CDR1 and CDR2 (germline): MGHRA, YSYEKL. The CDR3 sequence is 16 residues long. The CDR3 reads CASSQWSAENTDTQYF. Here the CDR3 DNA reads TGCGCCAGCAGCCAATGGTCTGCGGAGAACACAGATACGCAGTATTTT.

This chain joins TRBV7-2 and TRBJ1-1; the match to TRBD1 covers 7 bases. The CDR3 extends over 16 amino acids. CDR1 is SGHTA and CDR2 is FQGNSA in the germline V gene. Trimming took 2 bases from V and 2 from J; bases not matched to a gene: 8. Here the CDR3 DNA reads TGTGCCAGCAGCTTATCGCCACGACAGGGAAACACTGAAGCTTTCTTT. Translated, it gives CASSLSPRQGNTEAFF.

The V call is TRBV7-2, the J call TRBJ2-2, with D possibly TRBD2 on 6 matching bases. CDR3 length equals 15 residues. Trimming removed 5 bases at V and 4 bases at J, with 14 bases between. In germline, CDR1 is SGHTA, CDR2 FQGNSA. The CDR3 DNA reads TGTGCCAGCAGCCTAAATAGCGGCCCCACCGGGGAGCTGTTTTTT. It specifies CASSLNSGPTGELFF.

The chain couples TRBV19 to TRBJ1-2, with TRBD1 matching 8 bases. The CDR3 totals 13 residues. Germline values: CDR1 LNHDA, CDR2 SQIVND (reference sequence). J was trimmed by 3 bases and V by 9 bases; bases with no gene match: 6. The CDR3 is CASKGQDDYGYTF. CDR3 nucleotide sequence: TGTGCCAGCAAGGGACAGGACGACTATGGCTACACCTTC.